A few counts support the clone carrying this T cell receptor beta chain. As yet, its antigen is unknown. Germline loops: CDR1 SGHVS, CDR2 FNYEAQ. This CDR3 has 15 residues. The V end lost 0 bases, the J end lost 4 bases, and 10 bases lay between the germline ends. These data belong to a study of STAT5B mutations in CD4+ large granular lymphocyte leukemia. Findings of the study overall: Top patient clones used TRBV06 genes more often: 8/27 versus 2/35 in controls.

The method was immunoSEQ multiplex PCR; TCRdb's version includes in-frame clones alone and lacks a portion of them. Seen here are some 40,000 clones, around 85% observed once, and the top ten hold approximately 0.32%. This clonotype was sampled from a human donor in good health. V is TRBV7-6 and J is TRBJ1-5; maybe TRBD1 (6 bases). The material sequenced was CD4+ T cells from blood buffy coats. CDR3 nucleotide sequence: TGTGCCAGCAGCTTAGCGGAGGGGGTGAATCAGCCCCAGCATTTT. It translates to CASSLAEGVNQPQHF.